Listed below are T cell receptor beta chains from one sample, sequenced in a study of control samples from healthy donors and cancer patients. The assay was immunoSEQ multiplex PCR, and TCRdb's table has in-frame clones only and misses some. The profile covers 100,000 to 150,000 clones, with 75% to 95% appearing a single time and more than 2% taken by the ten largest. The sample comprised blood. The receptors stem from a man between 18 and 35 years old in good health. The CDR3 runs from the conserved cysteine through the conserved F or W. The D gene is left open where the match is weak. Only part of the rows carry a size: once, few, many, or a class if the clone is expanded.

D	V	size	J	CDR3	DNA
NA	TRBV3-1/TRBV3-2	NA	TRBJ1-5	CASSRSADSNQPQHF	TGTGCCAGCAGCCGGTCGGCCGATAGCAATCAGCCCCAGCATTTT
TRBD1	TRBV5-4	NA	TRBJ1-2	CASSPGGGTNYGYTF	TGTGCCAGCAGCCCAGGGGGGGGAACTAACTATGGCTACACCTTC
TRBD2	TRBV28	NA	TRBJ2-1	CASRSGSWVNDEQFF	TGTGCCAGCAGAAGCGGGAGTTGGGTTAACGATGAGCAGTTCTTC
TRBD2	TRBV7-2	NA	TRBJ2-1	CASSRRSGREKQFF	TGTGCCAGCAGCCGTAGGAGCGGGAGGGAAAAGCAGTTCTTC
NA	TRBV18	NA	TRBJ2-5	CASSPPSLSETQYF	TGTGCCAGCTCACCACCGTCTCTGTCGGAGACCCAGTACTTC
TRBD2	TRBV7-6	NA	TRBJ2-5	CASSSLRGSGVETQYF	TGTGCCAGCAGCTCCCTGCGGGGTAGCGGGGTGGAGACCCAGTACTTC
NA	TRBV19	once	TRBJ1-4	CASSPAGGANEKLFF	TGTGCCAGTAGTCCGGCTGGAGGGGCTAATGAAAAACTGTTTTTT
NA	TRBV12-3/TRBV12-4	NA	TRBJ1-5	CASSLAQSQPQHF	TGTGCCAGCAGTTTAGCGCAGTCTCAGCCCCAGCATTTT
NA	TRBV24-1	NA	TRBJ1-3	CATSDGTQMETGSGNTIYF	TGTGCCACCAGTGATGGGACTCAGATGGAGACGGGGTCTGGAAACACCATATATTTT
NA	TRBV28	NA	TRBJ1-1	CASSPRRENTEAFF	TGTGCCAGCTCCCCCCGAAGGGAGAACACTGAAGCTTTCTTT
NA	TRBV7-3	NA	TRBJ2-1	CASSVTAGGRNEQFF	TGTGCCAGCTCTGTCACGGCAGGGGGGAGGAATGAGCAGTTCTTC
TRBD2	TRBV7-3	NA	TRBJ2-1	CASSYLTSGYNEQFF	TGTGCCAGCAGCTACCTGACTAGCGGCTACAATGAGCAGTTCTTC
NA	TRBV18	NA	TRBJ1-4	CASSPLGGTNEKLFF	TGTGCCAGCTCACCACTGGGGGGAACTAATGAAAAACTGTTTTTT
NA	TRBV11-2	once	TRBJ2-5	CASSPRRQQETQYF	TGTGCCAGCAGCCCCAGGAGACAGCAAGAGACCCAGTACTTC
NA	TRBV28	NA	TRBJ1-5	CASSNGDSQPQHF	TGTGCCAGCAGTAACGGGGACTCTCAGCCCCAGCATTTT
NA	TRBV11-3	NA	TRBJ2-3	CASSISDHTDTQYF	TGTGCCAGCAGCATAAGTGACCACACAGATACGCAGTATTTT
NA	TRBV24-1	NA	TRBJ1-5	CATSDLGVAQPQHF	TGTGCCACCAGTGATTTGGGGGTGGCTCAGCCCCAGCATTTT
NA	TRBV5-4	NA	TRBJ2-2	CASSLGGQDRLNTGELFF	TGTGCCAGCAGCTTGGGGGGTCAGGACAGACTGAACACCGGGGAGCTGTTTTTT
TRBD2	TRBV5-5	NA	TRBJ2-5	CASSFSGLAGQETQYF	TGTGCCAGCAGCTTTTCCGGGCTAGCGGGGCAAGAGACCCAGTACTTC
TRBD2	TRBV19	NA	TRBJ2-1	CASSIGYSGSQGEQFF	TGTGCCAGTAGTATCGGTTATAGCGGGAGCCAGGGTGAGCAGTTCTTC
NA	TRBV7-2	NA	TRBJ2-5	CASSGTRETQYF	TGTGCCAGCAGCGGGACCAGGGAGACCCAGTACTTC
NA	TRBV4-2	NA	TRBJ1-1	CASSLNTGRDTEAFF	TGTGCCAGCAGTCTAAACACAGGGCGGGACACTGAAGCTTTCTTT
NA	TRBV5-1	NA	TRBJ1-2	CASSPQGGGYTF	TGCGCCAGCAGCCCGCAGGGAGGAGGCTACACCTTC
NA	TRBV11-1	NA	TRBJ2-1	CASTRNGGEGNEQFF	TGTGCCAGCACACGAAATGGGGGCGAAGGAAATGAGCAGTTCTTC
NA	TRBV5-8	NA	TRBJ2-5	CASSFSGHQETQYF	TGTGCCAGCAGCTTTTCGGGGCACCAAGAGACCCAGTACTTC
NA	TRBV9	NA	TRBJ2-2	CASSGLPRWELFF	TGTGCCAGCAGCGGGCTGCCCAGGTGGGAGCTGTTTTTT
NA	TRBV9	NA	TRBJ1-6	CASSVEGSGNSPLHF	TGTGCCAGCAGCGTAGAGGGATCTGGAAATTCACCCCTCCACTTT
TRBD2	TRBV7-6	NA	TRBJ2-5	CASSTPGLAGTDQTQYF	TGTGCCAGCAGCACACCGGGACTAGCGGGGACCGATCAGACCCAGTACTTC
NA	TRBV21-1	NA	TRBJ2-2	CASSKVQGADTGELFF	TGTGCCAGCAGCAAAGTCCAGGGGGCGGACACCGGGGAGCTGTTTTTT